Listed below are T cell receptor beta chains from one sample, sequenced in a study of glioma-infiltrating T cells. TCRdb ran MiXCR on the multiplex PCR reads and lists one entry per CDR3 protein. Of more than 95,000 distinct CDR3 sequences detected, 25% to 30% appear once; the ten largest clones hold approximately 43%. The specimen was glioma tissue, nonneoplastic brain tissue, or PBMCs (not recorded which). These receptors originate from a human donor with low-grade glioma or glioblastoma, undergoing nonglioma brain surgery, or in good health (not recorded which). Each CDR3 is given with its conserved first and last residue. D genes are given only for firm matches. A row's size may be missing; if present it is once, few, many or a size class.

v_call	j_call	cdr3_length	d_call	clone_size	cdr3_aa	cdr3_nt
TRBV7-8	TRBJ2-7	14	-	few	CASSPRTFAYEQYF	TGTGCCAGCAGCCCGAGGACATTCGCCTACGAGCAGTACTTC
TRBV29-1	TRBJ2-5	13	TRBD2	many	CSVTSGGPETQYF	TGCAGCGTCACTAGCGGGGGGCCAGAGACCCAGTACTTC
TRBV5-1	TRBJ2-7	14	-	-	CASITGTEGSEQYF	TGCGCCAGCATTACCGGGACGGAGGGCAGCGAGCAGTACTTC
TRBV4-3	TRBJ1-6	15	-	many	CASSQGDSYNSPLHF	TGCGCCAGCAGCCAAGGGGATTCCTATAATTCACCCCTCCACTTT
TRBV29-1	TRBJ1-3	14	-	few	CSVESAFGGNTIYF	TGCAGCGTTGAAAGTGCTTTCGGGGGAAACACCATATATTTT
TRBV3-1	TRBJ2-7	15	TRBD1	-	CASSQGQGGPYEQYF	TGTGCCAGCAGCCAAGGACAGGGTGGCCCCTACGAGCAGTACTTC
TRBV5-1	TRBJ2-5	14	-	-	CASSLRVGGETQYF	TGCGCCAGCAGCTTGCGAGTAGGGGGTGAGACCCAGTACTTC
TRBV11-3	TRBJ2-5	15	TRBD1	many	CASSRQTGRQETQYF	TGTGCCAGCAGCAGACAGACAGGGCGCCAAGAGACCCAGTACTTC
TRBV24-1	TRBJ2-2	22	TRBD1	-	CATSDPNNDHDRGRIKTGELFF	TGTGCAACCAGTGATCCTAATAATGACCACGACAGGGGGCGGATCAAAACCGGGGAGCTGTTTTTT
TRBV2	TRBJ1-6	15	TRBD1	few	CASTWDSASNSPLHF	TGTGCCAGCACTTGGGACAGCGCCTCAAATTCACCCCTCCACTTT
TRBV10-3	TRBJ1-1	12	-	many	CAISDVATEAFF	TGTGCCATCAGTGACGTAGCCACTGAAGCTTTCTTT
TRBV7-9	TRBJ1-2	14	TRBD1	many	CASSVPDRPYGYTF	TGTGCCAGCAGTGTCCCGGACAGGCCTTATGGCTACACCTTC
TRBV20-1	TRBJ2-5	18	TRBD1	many	CSARVLGQRLRFQETQYF	TGCAGTGCTAGAGTATTGGGACAGCGGCTCAGGTTTCAAGAGACCCAGTACTTC
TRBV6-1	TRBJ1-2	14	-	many	CASSPDGTNYGYTF	TGTGCCAGCAGCCCCGATGGGACTAACTATGGCTACACCTTC
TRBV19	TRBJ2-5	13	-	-	CASSTSPGEAQYF	TGTGCCAGTAGTACGTCTCCGGGGGAGGCCCAGTACTTC
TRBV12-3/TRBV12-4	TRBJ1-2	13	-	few	CASSLLSGHGYTF	TGTGCCAGCAGTTTACTGTCGGGGCATGGCTACACCTTC
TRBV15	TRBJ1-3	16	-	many	CATSRNGQMSGNTIYF	TGTGCCACCAGCAGAAACGGGCAGATGTCAGGAAACACCATATATTTT
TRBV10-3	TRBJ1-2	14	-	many	CAISGVTGMRGYTF	TGTGCCATCAGCGGTGTAACAGGGATGAGGGGCTACACCTTC
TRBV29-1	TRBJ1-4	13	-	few	CSVIEGKDEKLFF	TGCAGCGTAATAGAAGGAAAGGATGAAAAACTGTTTTTT
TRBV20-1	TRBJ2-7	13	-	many	CSAVAPRGYEQYF	TGCAGTGCGGTAGCCCCCCGGGGCTACGAGCAGTACTTC
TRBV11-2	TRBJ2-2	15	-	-	CASKGARRNTGELFF	TGTGCCAGCAAGGGAGCCCGTCGGAACACCGGGGAGCTGTTTTTT
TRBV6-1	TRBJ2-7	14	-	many	CASRDPGQTYEQYF	TGTGCCAGCAGGGACCCGGGACAAACCTACGAGCAGTACTTC
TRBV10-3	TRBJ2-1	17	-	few	CAISESGGLSSYNEQFF	TGTGCCATCAGTGAGTCGGGCGGGTTGAGCTCCTACAATGAGCAGTTCTTC
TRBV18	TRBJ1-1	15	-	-	CASSLRTVMNTEAFF	TGTGCCAGCTCACTAAGGACAGTCATGAACACTGAAGCTTTCTTT
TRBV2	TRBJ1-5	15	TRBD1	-	CASSDGQGANQPQHF	TGTGCCAGCAGTGACGGACAGGGGGCTAATCAGCCCCAGCATTTT
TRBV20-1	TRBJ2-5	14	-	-	CGVTGKGNQEAQYF	TGCGGTGTCACCGGGAAAGGAAACCAAGAGGCCCAGTACTTC
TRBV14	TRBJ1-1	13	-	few	CASSRGADTEAFF	TGTGCCAGCAGCCGAGGGGCGGACACTGAAGCTTTCTTT
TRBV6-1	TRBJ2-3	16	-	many	CASSPNTGSSTDTQYF	TGTGCCAGCAGCCCGAACACGGGGAGCAGCACAGATACGCAGTATTTT
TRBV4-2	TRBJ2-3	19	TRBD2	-	CASSLIGSGGNKYTDTQYF	TGTGCCAGCAGCCTCATAGGCAGCGGGGGGAACAAATACACAGATACGCAGTATTTT
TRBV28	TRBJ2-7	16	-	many	CASSLYYRTFSYEQYF	TGTGCCAGCAGTTTATACTACAGGACCTTCTCCTACGAGCAGTACTTC
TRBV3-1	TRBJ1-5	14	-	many	CASSQEVSNQPQHF	TGTGCCAGCAGCCAGGAAGTTAGCAATCAGCCCCAGCATTTT
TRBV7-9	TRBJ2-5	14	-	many	CASSLSRGKETQYF	TGTGCCAGCAGCTTAAGTCGAGGGAAAGAGACCCAGTACTTC
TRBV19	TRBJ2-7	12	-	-	CASSIKGYEQYF	TGTGCCAGTAGTATCAAGGGCTACGAGCAGTACTTC
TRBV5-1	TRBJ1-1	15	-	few	CASSSDAGTNTEAFF	TGCGCCAGCAGCTCTGACGCAGGGACGAACACTGAAGCTTTCTTT
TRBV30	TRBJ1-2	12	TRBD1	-	CACGQGSYGYTF	TGTGCCTGTGGACAGGGGTCCTATGGCTACACCTTC
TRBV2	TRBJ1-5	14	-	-	CASSEADLNQPQHF	TGTGCCAGCAGTGAAGCGGACCTCAATCAGCCCCAGCATTTT
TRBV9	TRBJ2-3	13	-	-	CASSPDATDTQYF	TGTGCCAGCAGCCCGGACGCCACAGATACGCAGTATTTT
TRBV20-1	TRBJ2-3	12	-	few	CSARALADTQYF	TGCAGTGCTAGGGCCCTTGCAGATACGCAGTATTTT
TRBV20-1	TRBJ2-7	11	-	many	CSARWEEAYHF	TGCAGTGCTAGATGGGAAGAGGCATACCACTTC
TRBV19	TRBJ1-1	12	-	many	CASKDWNTEAFF	TGTGCCAGTAAGGATTGGAACACTGAAGCTTTCTTT
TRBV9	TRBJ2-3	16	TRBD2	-	CASSVGERGGTDTQYF	TGTGCCAGCAGCGTAGGGGAGCGGGGGGGCACAGATACGCAGTATTTT
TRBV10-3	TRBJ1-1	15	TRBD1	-	CAISVQGGADTEAFF	TGTGCCATCAGTGTACAAGGGGGCGCGGACACTGAAGCTTTCTTT
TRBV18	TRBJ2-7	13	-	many	CASSTRGDVEQYF	TGTGCCAGCTCAACCAGGGGTGACGTCGAGCAGTACTTC
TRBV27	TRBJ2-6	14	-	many	CASGRGAGANVLTF	TGTGCCAGCGGCAGGGGTGCTGGGGCCAACGTCCTGACTTTC
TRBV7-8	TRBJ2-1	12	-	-	CASSFKGNEQFF	TGTGCCAGCAGCTTTAAAGGGAATGAGCAGTTCTTC
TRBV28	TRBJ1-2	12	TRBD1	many	CASSSGLPGQTF	TGTGCCAGCAGTTCTGGATTGCCGGGACAGACCTTC
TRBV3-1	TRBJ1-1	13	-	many	CASSQGENTEAFF	TGTGCCAGCAGCCAGGGGGAGAACACTGAAGCTTTCTTT
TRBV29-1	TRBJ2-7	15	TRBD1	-	CSVGDQGRGSYEQYF	TGCAGCGTTGGAGATCAAGGCAGGGGGTCCTACGAGCAGTACTTC
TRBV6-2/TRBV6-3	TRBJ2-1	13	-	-	CASMGDPTGGKFF	TGTGCCAGCATGGGAGACCCTACTGGGGGGAAGTTCTTC
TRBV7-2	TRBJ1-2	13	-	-	CASSDRLPRGYTF	TGTGCCAGCAGCGACCGCTTACCGCGTGGCTACACCTTC
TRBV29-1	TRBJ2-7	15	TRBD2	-	CSVIRLAGGGAEQYF	TGCAGCGTTATAAGACTAGCGGGGGGAGGTGCCGAGCAGTACTTC
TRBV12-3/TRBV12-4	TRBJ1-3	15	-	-	CASSAGTTSGNTIYF	TGTGCCAGCAGCGCCGGGACGACTTCTGGAAACACCATATATTTT